Listed here are 20 T cell receptor beta chains from one sample, sequenced in a study of blood T cell repertoires in COVID-19. Assay: immunoSEQ multiplex PCR; the TCRdb copy retains only in-frame clones and omits some. Among roughly 49,000 clones listed, nearly 90% were seen once. The sequenced material came from peripheral blood. The receptors were gathered from a man aged 60-69 years with active COVID-19.

The J gene is TRBJ2-7, the V gene TRBV6-6; perhaps TRBD2 as D (5 bases). This CDR3 has 14 amino acids. Germline loops: CDR1 MNHNY, CDR2 SVGAGI (reference sequence). Trimming shortened V by 7 bases and J by 2 bases, and 15 bases separated the two germline ends. The CDR3 sequence is CASTAGGFPYEQYF. CDR3 nucleotide sequence: TGTGCCAGCACCGCCGGCGGGTTTCCCTACGAGCAGTACTTC.

This sequence joins TRBV27 and TRBJ2-1; 11 nucleotides agree with TRBD2. Germline assignment: CDR1 MNHEY and CDR2 SMNVEV (reference sequence). This CDR3 region has 13 residues. Trimming took 6 bases from V and 5 from J; bases not matched to a gene: 0. CDR3 nucleotides: TGTGCCAGCAGGACTAGCGGGAACAATGAGCAGTTCTTC. Its translation: CASRTSGNNEQFF.

V usage is TRBV7-8 and J usage is TRBJ2-2; TRBD2 agrees at 8 bases. The CDR3 length is 15 residues. Germline V gene data show CDR1 as SGHVS and CDR2 as FQNEAQ. The V gene end was trimmed by 7 bases and the J gene end by 6 bases; junction bases not matched to a gene: 10. The CDR3 is CASKVGAGVPGELFF. The CDR3 DNA reads TGTGCCAGCAAGGTGGGAGCGGGAGTCCCCGGGGAGCTGTTTTTT.

This clone appeared a single time. DNA for the CDR3: TGTGCCAGCAGTCTCACAGGGGGCGAAAGCGAGACCCAGTACTTC. Translated: CASSLTGGESETQYF. V is TRBV2 and J is TRBJ2-5; TRBD1 agrees at 9 bases. The CDR3 has 15 amino acids. Germline CDR1 is SNHLY and CDR2 is FYNNEI. V was pared by 5 bases and J by 5 bases, with 9 bases of the junction left unmatched.

This clone was detected only once. CDR3 region: CASSFWDTNTEAFF. CDR3 DNA sequence: TGTGCCAGCAGCTTCTGGGACACCAACACTGAAGCTTTCTTT. The V gene is TRBV7-9, the J gene TRBJ1-1, with D perhaps matching TRBD1 (6 bases). Germline CDR1 is SEHNR and CDR2 is FQNEAQ (reference sequence). V lost 3 bases and J 2 bases, leaving 10 bases between the germline ends. The CDR3 extends over 14 amino acids.

The chain joins TRBV5-4 to TRBJ2-1, with TRBD1 as a possible D gene (7 bases). The CDR3 loop spans 13 amino acids. Per the germline V gene, CDR1 is SGHNT and CDR2 is YYREEE (reference sequence). With 2 bases removed from V and 8 bases from J, the gap between germline ends came to 11 bases. CDR3 sequence reads: CASSFTGDYEQFF. CDR3 nucleotides: TGTGCCAGCAGCTTCACAGGGGACTATGAGCAGTTCTTC.

V gene TRBV27 combines with J gene TRBJ2-5, with TRBD1 identical over 7 bases. The CDR3 runs 16 residues. Germline V CDR1 and CDR2: MNHEY, SMNVEV (reference sequence). V trimming: 4 bases; J trimming: 4 bases; junction bases outside the gene matches: 12. The CDR3 region is CASSSNRGGYPETQYF. CDR3 in DNA: TGTGCCAGCAGTTCGAACAGGGGTGGCTACCCAGAGACCCAGTACTTC.

The rearrangement joins TRBV2 to TRBJ1-1, with D possibly being TRBD1 (6 bases). CDR3 length: 14 residues. Germline CDR1 and CDR2: SNHLY and FYNNEI. V shed 0 bases and J shed 5 bases, with 10 bases lying between them. The CDR3 here is CASSEARGLTEAFF. The CDR3 DNA follows: TGTGCCAGCAGTGAAGCCAGGGGTTTAACTGAAGCTTTCTTT.

CDR3 amino acids: CASSLPAVLDTQYF. The CDR3 bases are TGTGCCAGCAGCTTACCGGCGGTTTTAGATACGCAGTATTTT. The genes are TRBV7-2 and TRBJ2-3; D is ambiguous. V was clipped by 2 bases and J by 5 bases, with 11 bases between them. CDR3 length: 14 amino acids. The germline V gene has CDR1 SGHTA and CDR2 FQGNSA.

The genes are TRBV5-4 and TRBJ2-7, with 9 nucleotides matching TRBD2. Germline V gene data show CDR1 as SGHNT and CDR2 as YYREEE (reference sequence). CDR3 length: 15 amino acids. Trimming at V came to 4 bases and at J to 3 bases, leaving 8 bases not matched to a gene. The DNA of the CDR3 is TGTGCCAGCAGCCTCGGACTAGCGTCACTCTACGAGCAGTACTTC. Translation gives CASSLGLASLYEQYF.

This clone has more than one count but fewer than ten. V and J are TRBV28 and TRBJ1-5; D not certain. Trimming stripped 8 bases from V and 0 bases from J, with 8 bases between. The CDR3 totals 13 residues. Per germline, CDR1 MDHEN and CDR2 SYDVKM. CDR3 bases: TGTGCCAGCCGCCTATTTAGCAATCAGCCCCAGCATTTT. Translation gives CASRLFSNQPQHF.

This sequence joins TRBV2 and TRBJ2-1; TRBD1 might be the D (6 bases). Germline assignment: CDR1 SNHLY and CDR2 FYNNEI. The CDR3 sequence is 14 residues long. Trimming took 7 bases from V and 12 from J, leaving 22 bases between them. The CDR3 nucleotides read TGTGCCAGCACCCGGGACATGGCAATGAGTGGGCAGTTCTTC. It translates to CASTRDMAMSGQFF.

The chain employs TRBV18 and TRBJ2-3, with 9 bases fitting TRBD2. Trimming removed 3 bases from V and 5 bases from J; junction bases left unmatched: 9. From germline, CDR1 is KGHSH and CDR2 LQKENI. The CDR3 loop spans 16 amino acids. CDR3 region: CASSPEAGGPEDTQYF. CDR3 coding DNA: TGTGCCAGCTCACCGGAAGCGGGAGGCCCGGAAGATACGCAGTATTTT.

This rearrangement joins TRBV27 to TRBJ2-7; 11 bases match TRBD2. The CDR3 is made up of 15 amino acids. CDR1 is MNHEY, CDR2 SMNVEV, per germline (reference sequence). The ends lost 6 bases at V and 2 bases at J; junction bases unmatched: 6. As DNA, the CDR3 is TGTGCCAGCAGACTGACTAGCGGGACGACCTACGAGCAGTACTTC. Translating it yields CASRLTSGTTYEQYF.

This sequence joins TRBV5-4 and TRBJ2-7; TRBD2 matches 8 bases. Germline V gene data show CDR1 as SGHNT and CDR2 as YYREEE (reference sequence). The CDR3 runs 14 residues. The trim removed 4 bases at V and 1 base at J, leaving 4 bases unmatched. CDR3 amino acids: CASSESGSSYEQYF. In DNA, the CDR3 is TGTGCCAGCAGCGAGAGCGGGAGTTCCTACGAGCAGTACTTC.

V is TRBV7-9 and J is TRBJ2-5; TRBD2 matches at 12 bases. The germline V gene has CDR1 SEHNR and CDR2 FQNEAQ (reference sequence). There are 17 residues in the CDR3. V was clipped by 5 bases and J by 1 base; unmatched bases: 8. CDR3 sequence: CASSPRLAGVFQETQYF. CDR3 DNA sequence: TGTGCCAGCAGCCCCCGACTAGCGGGAGTTTTCCAAGAGACCCAGTACTTC.

This sequence joins TRBV15 and TRBJ2-5; a weak D match, TRBD1 (5 bases). CDR3 length: 16 amino acids. Germline lookup yields CDR1 LNHNV and CDR2 YYDKDF (reference sequence). Trimming took off 1 base at V and 4 bases at J, with 16 bases between the two ends. CDR3 in amino acids: CATSRALTDHRETQYF. The CDR3 DNA reads TGTGCCACCAGCAGAGCGTTGACAGACCACAGAGAGACCCAGTACTTC.

The chain joins TRBV4-3 to TRBJ2-7, with 7 bases lining up with TRBD1. Germline assignment: CDR1 LGHNA and CDR2 YSLEER. The CDR3 spans 14 residues. J gave up 2 bases and V 0 bases, and 1 base lay outside the gene matches. The CDR3 region has the DNA TGCGCCAGCAGCCAAGACAGGGGGACCTACGAGCAGTACTTC. Residues: CASSQDRGTYEQYF.

The chain carries TRBV13 and TRBJ2-3; 8 bases agree with TRBD2. The CDR3 contains 16 residues. Germline V lookup: CDR1 PRHDT, CDR2 FYEKMQ (reference sequence). Trimming removed 5 bases from V and 2 bases from J; junction bases left unmatched: 9. The CDR3 coding sequence is TGTGCCAGCAGCCGAGGGGGTAGCGGGAACACAGATACGCAGTATTTT. Protein: CASSRGGSGNTDTQYF.

The rearrangement uses TRBV4-2 and TRBJ2-3; 7 nucleotides line up with TRBD2. Germline values: CDR1 LGHNA, CDR2 YNFKEQ. J gave up 6 bases and V 1 base, and 13 bases lay outside the gene matches. This CDR3 is 17 amino acids long. This CDR3 reads CASSQGMGGRSGDTQYF. Written as DNA, the CDR3 is TGTGCCAGCAGCCAAGGGATGGGGGGGAGGAGTGGTGATACGCAGTATTTT.